This record looks at one TCR beta chain sequence and its context. Its antigen remains unidentified. The data were taken from a study of shared clonotypes between healthy human individuals. Findings of the study overall: Relative to clonotypes present in all four donors, those not shared had lower generation probabilities. The sole specimen, blood, was sampled, and tissue repertoires likely differ.

Assay used: immunoSEQ multiplex PCR; TCRdb lists only in-frame clones, some missing. The data hold around 1.5 million clones, with 95% to 99% observed a single time. V was clipped by 4 bases and J by 4 bases, with 18 bases between them. The CDR3 runs to 16 residues. CDR1 SGHNT and CDR2 YENEEA come from the germline V gene. Sequenced: naive CD4+ T cells sorted from blood. The subset is: CD45RA+ positively selected. The receptor comes from a man under 40 in good health. The chain is built from TRBV11-3 and TRBJ2-3; D perhaps matches TRBD2 (6 bases). The CDR3 loop is CASSSPRGIEADTQYF. CDR3 DNA: TGTGCCAGCAGCTCTCCCCGGGGGATAGAGGCAGATACGCAGTATTTT.